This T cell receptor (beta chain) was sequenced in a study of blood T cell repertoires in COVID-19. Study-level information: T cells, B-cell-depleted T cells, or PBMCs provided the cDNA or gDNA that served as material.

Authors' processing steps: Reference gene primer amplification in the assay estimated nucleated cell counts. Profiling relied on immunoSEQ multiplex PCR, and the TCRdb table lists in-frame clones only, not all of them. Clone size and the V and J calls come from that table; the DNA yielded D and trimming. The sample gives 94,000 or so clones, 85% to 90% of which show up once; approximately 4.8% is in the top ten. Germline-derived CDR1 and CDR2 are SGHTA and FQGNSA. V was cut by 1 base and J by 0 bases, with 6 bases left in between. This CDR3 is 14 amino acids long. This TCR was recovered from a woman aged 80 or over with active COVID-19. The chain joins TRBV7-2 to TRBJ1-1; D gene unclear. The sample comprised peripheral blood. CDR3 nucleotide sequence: TGTGCCAGCAGCTTAGTTCACATGAACACTGAAGCTTTCTTT. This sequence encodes CASSLVHMNTEAFF.